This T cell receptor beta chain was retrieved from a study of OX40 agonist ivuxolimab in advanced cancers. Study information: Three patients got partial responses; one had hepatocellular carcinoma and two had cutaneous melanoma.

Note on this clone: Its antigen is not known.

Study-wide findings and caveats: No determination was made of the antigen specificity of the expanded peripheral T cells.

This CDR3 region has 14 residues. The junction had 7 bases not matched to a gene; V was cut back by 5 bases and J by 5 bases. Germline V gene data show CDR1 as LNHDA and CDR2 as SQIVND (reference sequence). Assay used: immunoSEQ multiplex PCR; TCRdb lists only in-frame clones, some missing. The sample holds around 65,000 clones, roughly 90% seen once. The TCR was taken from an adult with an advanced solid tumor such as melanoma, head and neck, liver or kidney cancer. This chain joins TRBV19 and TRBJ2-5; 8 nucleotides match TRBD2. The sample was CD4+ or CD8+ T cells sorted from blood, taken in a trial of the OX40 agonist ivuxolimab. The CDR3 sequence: CASSPGGVGETQYF. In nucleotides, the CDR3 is TGTGCCAGTAGTCCCGGGGGGGTTGGGGAGACCCAGTACTTC.